The 18 T cell receptor beta chains below were found in one sample sequenced in a study of cytomegalovirus exposure and HLA in healthy donors. With 60 Vbeta and 13 Jbeta primers, the PCR was carried out. Assay: immunoSEQ multiplex PCR; the TCRdb copy retains only in-frame clones and omits some. Found here are about 140,000 clones, around 78% of them singletons; the top ten hold 5% to 7.5%. Sequences were obtained from PBMCs. Every receptor here comes from a woman in her thirties or forties in good health and CMV-seropositive.

This rearrangement joins TRBV9 to TRBJ1-1, with unresolved D. The CDR3 extends over 15 amino acids. V lost 1 base, J lost 3 bases, and 13 bases lay in between. The germline CDR1 and CDR2 sequences are SGDLS and YYNGEE. The CDR3 loop reads CASSVYRGYHTEAFF. The CDR3 DNA sequence: TGTGCCAGCAGCGTATACAGAGGGTACCACACTGAAGCTTTCTTT.

In its sample, this clone was seen a few times. The chain has TRBV5-6 and TRBJ2-5, with D unclear. CDR3 length: 14 amino acids. Between the trimmed V and J ends, which lost 1 base and 5 bases, there was a span of 12 bases. Germline V gene sequence: CDR1 SGHDT, CDR2 YYEEEE. CDR3 sequence (DNA): TGTGCCAGCAGCTTGTATAGCCCCCGGGAGACCCAGTACTTC. It translates to CASSLYSPRETQYF.

This chain connects TRBV5-6 to TRBJ2-7; a weak D match, TRBD1 (6 bases). CDR3 length: 14 amino acids. Germline CDR1 is SGHDT and CDR2 is YYEEEE. Deletions cut 7 bases from V and 0 bases from J, with 14 bases between. The CDR3 spells CASGLTGRSYEQYF. In DNA, the CDR3 is TGTGCCAGCGGATTAACAGGGCGCTCCTACGAGCAGTACTTC.

A single count supports this clone. The CDR3, as DNA: TGCGCCAGCAGCTTGACCCCGGGACAGGGGAAAGATACGCAGTATTTT. It codes for CASSLTPGQGKDTQYF. The chain combines TRBV5-1 with TRBJ2-3; 10 bases are shared with TRBD1. The CDR3 runs to 16 residues. V lost 1 base and J lost 5; bases outside the gene matches: 7. Germline V gives CDR1 SGHRS, CDR2 YFSETQ.

This clone was counted many times. The chain recombines TRBV5-1 with TRBJ2-2; possible D gene TRBD2, 6 bases. The CDR3 runs 18 residues. Germline assignment: CDR1 SGHRS and CDR2 YFSETQ. V was clipped by 1 base and J by 4 bases, with 20 bases between them. CDR3 loop: CASSLPTGGPVGTGELFF. CDR3 bases: TGCGCCAGCAGCTTGCCGACCGGAGGGCCCGTGGGCACCGGGGAGCTGTTTTTT.

This clone showed up just a few times. The genes are TRBV27 and TRBJ2-3; TRBD2 matches 9 bases. V lost 6 bases, J lost 7 bases, and 8 bases stayed unmatched. CDR1 and CDR2 from the germline V gene are MNHEY and SMNVEV (reference sequence). The CDR3 is made up of 14 amino acids. CDR3 coding DNA: TGTGCCAGCAGCTTCGGGACTAGCCCCCATACGCAGTATTTT. Its translation is CASSFGTSPHTQYF.

The V and J genes are TRBV4-2 and TRBJ2-7; 14 positions agree with TRBD2. CDR1 is LGHNA, CDR2 YNFKEQ, per germline. CDR3 length: 17 residues. After removal of 1 base from V and 4 bases from J, the junction contained 6 bases not matched to a gene. CDR3 sequence (DNA): TGTGCCAGCAGCCAAGTCTCGGGACTAGCGGGAGATTACGAGCAGTACTTC. Amino acid sequence: CASSQVSGLAGDYEQYF.

This rearrangement joins TRBV9 to TRBJ2-5; a weak D match, TRBD1 (5 bases). The better agreement between TRBJ2-7 and the DNA end casts doubt on the J call. Germline values: CDR1 SGDLS, CDR2 YYNGEE. The CDR3 is 15 residues long. CDR3 DNA: TGTGCCAGCAGCGTAGACCAAGGGGTTTACTACGAGCAGTACTTC. Protein product: CASSVDQGVYYEQYF.

The J gene is TRBJ2-7, the V gene TRBV5-1; possibly TRBD2 for D (7 bases). The CDR3 spans 12 residues. Trimming pared 0 bases from V and 11 bases from J, leaving 12 bases between. The germline V gene encodes CDR1 SGHRS and CDR2 YFSETQ. The DNA of the CDR3 is TGCGCCAGCAGCTTGGAGGGGGGGGGAAAGTACTTC. Amino acids: CASSLEGGGKYF.

The rearrangement uses TRBV6-5 and TRBJ2-6; D gene unclear. The CDR3 contains 14 residues. V was pared by 4 bases and J by 0 bases, with 4 bases between. Germline lookup yields CDR1 MNHEY and CDR2 SVGAGI. The CDR3 loop reads CASSSSSGANVLTF. CDR3 coding DNA: TGTGCCAGCAGTTCGTCCTCTGGGGCCAACGTCCTGACTTTC.

This rearrangement joins TRBV28 to TRBJ2-5; D possibly corresponds to TRBD1 (6 bases). This CDR3 is built from 15 residues. In germline, CDR1 is MDHEN, CDR2 SYDVKM. The V end was cut by 3 bases, the J end by 2 bases, with 13 bases between. The CDR3 sequence is CASSFDRSLQETQYF. The CDR3 coding sequence is TGTGCCAGCAGTTTTGACAGGTCTCTACAAGAGACCCAGTACTTC. The full variable domain, in which reference TRBV28 and TRBJ2-5 provide the parts outside the CDR3, is DVKVTQSSRYLVKRTGEKVFLECVQDMDHENMFWYRQDPGLGLRLIYFSYDVKMKEKGDIPEGYSVSREKKERFSLILESASTNQTSMYLCASSFDRSLQETQYFGPGTRLLVL.

The count of this clone is one. The CDR3 spells CASSERQGAYEQYF. The CDR3 DNA follows: TGTGCCAGCAGTGAAAGACAGGGGGCGTACGAGCAGTACTTC. This chain joins TRBV6-1 and TRBJ2-7; TRBD1 matches at 10 bases. CDR3 length: 14 amino acids. Germline V gene sequence: CDR1 MNHNS, CDR2 SASEGT. The trim removed 2 bases at V and 4 bases at J, leaving 2 bases unmatched.

The rearrangement uses TRBV27 and TRBJ2-7; tentative D call: TRBD2 (5 bases). Per the germline V gene, CDR1 is MNHEY and CDR2 is SMNVEV (reference sequence). The V end was cut by 8 bases, the J end by 7 bases, with 21 bases between. The CDR3 covers 14 residues. Here the CDR3 DNA reads TGTGCCAGCCGACTAACTTCTGGGCCTTTGGAGCAGTACTTC. Its protein is CASRLTSGPLEQYF.

In DNA, the CDR3 is TGTGCCAGTACCCTGGGGACAGGGAGCTCCTACGAGCAGTACTTC. The encoded protein is CASTLGTGSSYEQYF. V and J are TRBV19 and TRBJ2-7, with TRBD1 identical over 9 bases. The CDR3 spans 15 residues. CDR1 is LNHDA, CDR2 SQIVND, per germline (reference sequence). The trim removed 7 bases at V and 0 bases at J, leaving 7 bases unmatched.

This clone was observed a few times. The chain uses TRBV2 and TRBJ1-2; D not resolved. From germline, CDR1 is SNHLY and CDR2 FYNNEI. This CDR3 has 13 amino acids. V was clipped by 5 bases and J by 4 bases, with 11 bases between them. CDR3 amino acids: CASSKAAAYGYTF. In DNA form, the CDR3 reads TGTGCCAGCAGTAAGGCGGCAGCCTATGGCTACACCTTC.

The V gene is TRBV7-2, the J gene TRBJ1-2; D is unresolved. Germline V gene sequence: CDR1 SGHTA, CDR2 FQGNSA. The CDR3 spans 14 residues. V was trimmed by 4 bases and J by 7 bases, leaving 16 bases between them. CDR3 amino acids: CASSSSPEGLGYTF. DNA for the CDR3: TGTGCCAGCAGCTCCAGCCCCGAGGGCCTTGGCTACACCTTC.

In nucleotides, the CDR3 is TGTGCCAGCAGCTACCCTAGAGACTTCACAGATACGCAGTATTTT. This codes for CASSYPRDFTDTQYF. The chain employs TRBV7-2 and TRBJ2-3; D unclear. CDR1 is SGHTA and CDR2 is FQGNSA in the germline V gene. Deletions cut 4 bases from V and 2 bases from J, with 13 bases between. This CDR3 has 15 residues.

The rearrangement links TRBV4-1 to TRBJ2-4; tentative D call: TRBD1 (5 bases). The germline V gene encodes CDR1 MGHRA and CDR2 YSYEKL. This CDR3 is built from 15 residues. V was clipped by 2 bases and J by 6 bases, with 14 bases between them. The CDR3 region is CASSQQTVGGNIQYF. CDR3 sequence (DNA): TGCGCCAGCAGCCAACAGACAGTTGGTGGAAACATTCAGTACTTC.